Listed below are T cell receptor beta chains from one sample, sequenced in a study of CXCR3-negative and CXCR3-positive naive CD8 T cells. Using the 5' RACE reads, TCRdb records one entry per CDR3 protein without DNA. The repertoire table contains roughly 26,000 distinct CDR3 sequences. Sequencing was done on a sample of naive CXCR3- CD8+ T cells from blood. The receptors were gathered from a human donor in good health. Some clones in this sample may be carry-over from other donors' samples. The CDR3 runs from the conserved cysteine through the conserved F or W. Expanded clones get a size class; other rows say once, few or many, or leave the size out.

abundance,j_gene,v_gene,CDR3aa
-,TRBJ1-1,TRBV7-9,CASNQGFDTEAFF
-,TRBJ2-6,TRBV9,CASSLRTSGANVLTF
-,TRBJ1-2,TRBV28,CASSLSYGYTF
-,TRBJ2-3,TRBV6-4,CASSASGGADTQYF
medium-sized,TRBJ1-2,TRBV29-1,CSVPRQGDYGYTF
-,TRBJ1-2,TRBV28,CASSSNSRWAYGYTF
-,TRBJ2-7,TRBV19,CASSERDRGYEQYF
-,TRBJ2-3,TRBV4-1,CASSRNVGLAGVGERTDTQYF
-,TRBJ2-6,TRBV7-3,CASSLRGPGANVLTF
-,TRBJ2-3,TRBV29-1,CSVPSGDITDTQYF
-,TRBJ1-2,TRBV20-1,CSVPDRGGYTF
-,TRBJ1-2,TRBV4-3,CASSQDRQGKGHGYTF
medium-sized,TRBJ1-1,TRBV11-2,CASSSSPGVNTEAFF
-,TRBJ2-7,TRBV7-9,CASSLGGNGYEQYF
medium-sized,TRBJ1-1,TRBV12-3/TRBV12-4,CASTRTDDTEAFF
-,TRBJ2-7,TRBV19,CASSIREDRVTSYEQYF
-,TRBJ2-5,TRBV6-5,CASSYSTSGSETQYF
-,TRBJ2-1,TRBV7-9,CASSLELNEQFF
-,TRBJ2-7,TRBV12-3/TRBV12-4,CASSLALEQYF
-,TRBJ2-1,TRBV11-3,CASSLGVGNYNEQFF